In its sample, the clone carrying this T cell receptor beta chain was seen a few times. Authors' analysis steps: By means of reference gene primer amplification, nucleated cell counts were estimated. Only in-frame clones appear in the TCRdb table, and some are missing; sequencing was by immunoSEQ multiplex PCR. Clone size and V and J calls were adopted from that table, with D and trimming inferred from the DNA. The profile shows around 380,000 clones, around 87% of them singletons. Recovered status in Cohort 3 required two negative PCRs, clearance, or symptom resolution. These data are taken from a study of blood T cell repertoires in COVID-19. Germline V gene data show CDR1 as LGHNA and CDR2 as YNFKEQ. J was trimmed by 8 bases and V by 4 bases; bases with no gene match: 8. The CDR3 is made up of 13 amino acids.

This chain connects TRBV4-2 to TRBJ2-7; the match to TRBD1 covers 7 bases. Sequencing used PBMCs or T cells enriched from blood (not recorded which). This sequence was found in a young man who had recovered from COVID-19. The CDR3 DNA sequence: TGTGCCAGCAGCCCCAACGACAGGGACCAGCAGTACTTC. It yields the protein CASSPNDRDQQYF.